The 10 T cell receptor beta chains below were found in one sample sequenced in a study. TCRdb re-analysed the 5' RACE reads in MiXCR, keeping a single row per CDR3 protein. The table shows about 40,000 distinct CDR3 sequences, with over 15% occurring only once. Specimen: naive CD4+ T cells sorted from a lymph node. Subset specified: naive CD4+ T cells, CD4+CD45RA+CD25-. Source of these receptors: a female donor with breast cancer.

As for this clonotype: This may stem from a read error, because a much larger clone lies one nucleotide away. This chain's CDR3 is CSAPAGGGGTQYF. The CDR3 DNA reads TGCAGTGCTCCAGCGGGAGGGGGAGGTACGCAGTATTTT. The chain uses TRBV20-1 and TRBJ2-3, with 10 bases that match TRBD2. CDR1 is DFQATT, CDR2 SNEGSKA, per germline (reference sequence). The CDR3 runs 13 residues. Germline trimming cut 5 bases from V and 8 bases from J; bases unmatched to any gene: 7.

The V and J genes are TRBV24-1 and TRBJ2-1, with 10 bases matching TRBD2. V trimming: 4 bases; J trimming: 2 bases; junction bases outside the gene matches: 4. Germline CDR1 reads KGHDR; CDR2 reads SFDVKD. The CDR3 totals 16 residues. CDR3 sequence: CATSDPGTSAYNEQFF. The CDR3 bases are TGTGCCACCAGTGACCCCGGGACTAGCGCCTACAATGAGCAGTTCTTC.

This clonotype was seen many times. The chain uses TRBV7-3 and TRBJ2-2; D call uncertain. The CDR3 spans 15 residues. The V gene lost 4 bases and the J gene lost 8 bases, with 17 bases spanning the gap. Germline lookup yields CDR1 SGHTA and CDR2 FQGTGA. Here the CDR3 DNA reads TGTGCCAGCAGCTCCAAATCTTTTGCTGGAGGGGAGCTGTTTTTT. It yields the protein CASSSKSFAGGELFF.

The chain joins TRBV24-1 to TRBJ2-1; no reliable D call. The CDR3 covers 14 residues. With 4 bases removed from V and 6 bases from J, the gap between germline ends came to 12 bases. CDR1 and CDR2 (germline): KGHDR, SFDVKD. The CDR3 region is CATSDPLTPNEQFF. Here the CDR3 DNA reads TGTGCCACCAGTGACCCGTTGACTCCCAATGAGCAGTTCTTC.

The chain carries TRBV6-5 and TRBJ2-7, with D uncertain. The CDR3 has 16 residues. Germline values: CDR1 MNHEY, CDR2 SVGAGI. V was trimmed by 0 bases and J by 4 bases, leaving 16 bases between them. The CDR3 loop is CASSYSIGSLLYEQYF. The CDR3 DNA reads TGTGCCAGCAGTTACTCGATAGGTAGCTTGCTATACGAGCAGTACTTC.

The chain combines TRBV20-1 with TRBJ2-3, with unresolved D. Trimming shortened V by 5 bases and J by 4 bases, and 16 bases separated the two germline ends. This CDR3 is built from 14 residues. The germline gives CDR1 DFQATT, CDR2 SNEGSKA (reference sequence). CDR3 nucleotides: TGCAGTGCTCAGACCCTAAGGGTGGCAGATACGCAGTATTTT. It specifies CSAQTLRVADTQYF.

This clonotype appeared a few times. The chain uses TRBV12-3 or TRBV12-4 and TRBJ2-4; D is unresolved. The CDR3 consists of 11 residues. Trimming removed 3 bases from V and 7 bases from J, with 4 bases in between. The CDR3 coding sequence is TGTGCCAGCAGTTTGAGTAACATTCAGTACTTC. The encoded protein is CASSLSNIQYF.

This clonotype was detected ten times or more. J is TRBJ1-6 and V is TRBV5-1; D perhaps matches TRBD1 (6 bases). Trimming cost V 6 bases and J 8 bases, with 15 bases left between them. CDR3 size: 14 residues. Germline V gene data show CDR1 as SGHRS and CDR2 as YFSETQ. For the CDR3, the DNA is TGCGCCAGCACCCCTGAGACAGGCGATTCACCCCTCCACTTT. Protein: CASTPETGDSPLHF.

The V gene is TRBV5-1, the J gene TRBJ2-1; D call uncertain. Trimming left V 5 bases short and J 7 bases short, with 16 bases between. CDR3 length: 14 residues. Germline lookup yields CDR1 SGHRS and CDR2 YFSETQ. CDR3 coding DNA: TGCGCCAGCAGTCCCAGCGAGAGGTCGAATGAGCAGTTCTTC. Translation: CASSPSERSNEQFF.

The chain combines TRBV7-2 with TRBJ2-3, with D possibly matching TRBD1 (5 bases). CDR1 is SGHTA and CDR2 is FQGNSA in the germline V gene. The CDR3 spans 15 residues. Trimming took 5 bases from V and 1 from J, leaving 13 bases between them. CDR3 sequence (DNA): TGTGCCAGCAGCCTTAGGATACAGGGCACAGATACGCAGTATTTT. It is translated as CASSLRIQGTDTQYF.